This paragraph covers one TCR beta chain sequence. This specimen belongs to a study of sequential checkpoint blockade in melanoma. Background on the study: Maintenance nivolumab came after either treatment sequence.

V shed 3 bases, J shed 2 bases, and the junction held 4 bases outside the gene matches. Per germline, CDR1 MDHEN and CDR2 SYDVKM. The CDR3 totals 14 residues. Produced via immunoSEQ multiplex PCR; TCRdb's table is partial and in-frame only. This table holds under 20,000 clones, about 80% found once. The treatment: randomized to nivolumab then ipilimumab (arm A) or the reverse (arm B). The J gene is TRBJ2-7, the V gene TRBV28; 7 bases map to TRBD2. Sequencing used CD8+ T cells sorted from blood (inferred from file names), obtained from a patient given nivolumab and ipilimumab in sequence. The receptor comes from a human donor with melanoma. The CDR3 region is CASSLEGGTYEQYF. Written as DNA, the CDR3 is TGTGCCAGCAGTTTGGAGGGAGGGACCTACGAGCAGTACTTC.